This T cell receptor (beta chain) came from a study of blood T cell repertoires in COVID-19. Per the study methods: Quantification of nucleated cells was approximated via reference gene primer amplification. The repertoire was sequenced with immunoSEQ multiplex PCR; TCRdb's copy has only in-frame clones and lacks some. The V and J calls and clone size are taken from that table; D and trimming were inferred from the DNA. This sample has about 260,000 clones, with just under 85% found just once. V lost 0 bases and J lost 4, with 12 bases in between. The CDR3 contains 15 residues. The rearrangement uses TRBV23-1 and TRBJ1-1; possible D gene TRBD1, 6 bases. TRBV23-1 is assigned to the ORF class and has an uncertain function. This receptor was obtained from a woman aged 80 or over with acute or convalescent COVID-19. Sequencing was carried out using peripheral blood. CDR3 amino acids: CASSQSLSRGTEAFF. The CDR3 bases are TGCGCCAGCAGTCAATCACTATCCAGGGGCACTGAAGCTTTCTTT.